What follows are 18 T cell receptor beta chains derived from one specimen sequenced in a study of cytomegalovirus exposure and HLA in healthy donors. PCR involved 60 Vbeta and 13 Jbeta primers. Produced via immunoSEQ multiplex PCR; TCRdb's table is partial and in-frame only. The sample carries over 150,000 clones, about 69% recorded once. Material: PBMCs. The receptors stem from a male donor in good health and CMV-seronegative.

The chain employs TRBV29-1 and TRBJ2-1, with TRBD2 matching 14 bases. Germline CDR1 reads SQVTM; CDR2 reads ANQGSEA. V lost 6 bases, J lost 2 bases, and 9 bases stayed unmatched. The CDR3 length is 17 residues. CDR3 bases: TGCAGCGTCGTCGGGACTAGCGGGAGTGGAACCTACAATGAGCAGTTCTTC. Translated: CSVVGTSGSGTYNEQFF.

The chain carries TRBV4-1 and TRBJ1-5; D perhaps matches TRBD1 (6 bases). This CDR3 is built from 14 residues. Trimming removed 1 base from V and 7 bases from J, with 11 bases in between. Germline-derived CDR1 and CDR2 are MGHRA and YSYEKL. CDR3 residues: CASSQAGAGQPQHF. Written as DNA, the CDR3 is TGCGCCAGCAGCCAAGCAGGGGCCGGACAGCCCCAGCATTTT.

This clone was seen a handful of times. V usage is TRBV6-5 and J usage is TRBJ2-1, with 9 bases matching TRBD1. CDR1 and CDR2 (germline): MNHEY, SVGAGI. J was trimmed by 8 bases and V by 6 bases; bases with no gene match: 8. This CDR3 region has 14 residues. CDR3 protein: CASRSGTGIHEQFF. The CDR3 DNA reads TGTGCCAGCAGGTCCGGGACAGGGATCCATGAGCAGTTCTTC.

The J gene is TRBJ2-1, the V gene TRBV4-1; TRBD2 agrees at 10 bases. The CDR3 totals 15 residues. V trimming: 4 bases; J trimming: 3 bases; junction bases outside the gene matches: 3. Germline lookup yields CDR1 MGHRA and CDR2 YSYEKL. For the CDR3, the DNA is TGCGCCAGCAGCCCAGGACTAGCGGACTACAATGAGCAGTTCTTC. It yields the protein CASSPGLADYNEQFF.

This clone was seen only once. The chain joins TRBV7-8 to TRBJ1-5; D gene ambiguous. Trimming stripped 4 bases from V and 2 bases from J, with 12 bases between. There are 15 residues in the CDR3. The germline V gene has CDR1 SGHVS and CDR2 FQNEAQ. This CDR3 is CASSSETMGNQPQHF. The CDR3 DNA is TGTGCCAGCAGCTCCGAGACTATGGGCAATCAGCCCCAGCATTTT.

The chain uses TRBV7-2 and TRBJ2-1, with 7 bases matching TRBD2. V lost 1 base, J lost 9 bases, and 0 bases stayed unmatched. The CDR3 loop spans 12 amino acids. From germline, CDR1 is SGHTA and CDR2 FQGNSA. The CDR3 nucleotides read TGTGCCAGCAGCTTAGGGGGGGGTGAGCAGTTCTTC. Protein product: CASSLGGGEQFF.

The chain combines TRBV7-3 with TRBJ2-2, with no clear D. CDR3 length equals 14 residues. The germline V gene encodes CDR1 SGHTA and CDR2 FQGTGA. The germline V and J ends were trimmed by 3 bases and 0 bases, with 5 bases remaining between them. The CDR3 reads CASSFNANTGELFF. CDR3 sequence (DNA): TGTGCCAGCAGCTTCAATGCGAACACCGGGGAGCTGTTTTTT.

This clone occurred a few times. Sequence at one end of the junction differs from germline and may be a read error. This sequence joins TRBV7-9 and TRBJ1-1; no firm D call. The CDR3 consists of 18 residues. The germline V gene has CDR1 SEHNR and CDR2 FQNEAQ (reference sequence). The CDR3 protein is CSSSSHGAGINLNTEAFF. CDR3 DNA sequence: TGTTCCAGCAGCTCCCACGGCGCGGGGATCAATTTGAACACTGAAGCTTTCTTT.

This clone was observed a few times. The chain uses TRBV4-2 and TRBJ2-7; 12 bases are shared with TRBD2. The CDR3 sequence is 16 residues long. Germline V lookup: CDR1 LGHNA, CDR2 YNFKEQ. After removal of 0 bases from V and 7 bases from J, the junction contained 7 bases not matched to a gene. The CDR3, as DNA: TGTGCCAGCAGCCAAGATGAGACTAGCGGGAGCCGTGAGCAGTACTTC. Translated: CASSQDETSGSREQYF.

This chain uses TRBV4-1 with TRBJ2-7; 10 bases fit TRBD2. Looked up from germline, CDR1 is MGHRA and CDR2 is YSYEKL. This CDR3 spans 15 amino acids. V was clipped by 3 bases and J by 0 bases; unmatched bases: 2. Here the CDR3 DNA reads TGCGCCAGCAGCCACTGGACTAGCGGCTCCTACGAGCAGTACTTC. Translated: CASSHWTSGSYEQYF.

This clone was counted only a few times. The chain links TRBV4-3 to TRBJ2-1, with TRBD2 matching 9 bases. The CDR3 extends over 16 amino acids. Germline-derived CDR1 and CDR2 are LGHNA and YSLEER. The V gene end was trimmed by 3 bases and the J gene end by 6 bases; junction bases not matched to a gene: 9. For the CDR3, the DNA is TGCGCCAGCAGCCACCATGGAGCTAGCGGGATCAATGAGCAGTTCTTC. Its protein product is CASSHHGASGINEQFF.

CDR3 sequence reads: CASSMRPGTEAFF. In DNA form, the CDR3 reads TGTGCCAGTAGTATGCGCCCCGGGACTGAAGCTTTCTTT. The chain couples TRBV19 to TRBJ1-1; D remains ambiguous. The germline CDR1 and CDR2 sequences are LNHDA and SQIVND (reference sequence). CDR3 size: 13 residues. The V end was cut by 3 bases, the J end by 5 bases, with 10 bases between.

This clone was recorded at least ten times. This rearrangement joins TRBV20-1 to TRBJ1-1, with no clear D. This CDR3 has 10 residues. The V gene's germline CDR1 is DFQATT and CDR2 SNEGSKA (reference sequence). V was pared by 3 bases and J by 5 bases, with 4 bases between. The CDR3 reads CSASRTEAFF. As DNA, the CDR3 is TGCAGTGCTAGCCGGACTGAAGCTTTCTTT.

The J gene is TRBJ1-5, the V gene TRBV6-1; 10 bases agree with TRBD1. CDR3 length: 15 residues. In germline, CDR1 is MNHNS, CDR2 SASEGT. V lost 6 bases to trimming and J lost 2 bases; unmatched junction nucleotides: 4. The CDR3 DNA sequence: TGTGCCAGCAGACCGGGACAGGGGCGCAATCAGCCCCAGCATTTT. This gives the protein CASRPGQGRNQPQHF.

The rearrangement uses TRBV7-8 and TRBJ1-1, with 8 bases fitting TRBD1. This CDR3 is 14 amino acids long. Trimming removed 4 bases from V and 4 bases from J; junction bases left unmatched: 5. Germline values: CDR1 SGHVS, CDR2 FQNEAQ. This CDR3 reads CASSSRGRLTEAFF. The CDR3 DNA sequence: TGTGCCAGCAGCTCCAGGGGGCGGCTCACTGAAGCTTTCTTT.

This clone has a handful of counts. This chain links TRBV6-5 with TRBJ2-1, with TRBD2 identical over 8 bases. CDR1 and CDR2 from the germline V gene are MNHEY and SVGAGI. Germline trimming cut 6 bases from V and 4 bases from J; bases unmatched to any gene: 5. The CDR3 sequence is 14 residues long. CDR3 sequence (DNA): TGTGCCAGCAGAGAGCGGGAGAGGTACAATGAGCAGTTCTTC. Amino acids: CASRERERYNEQFF.

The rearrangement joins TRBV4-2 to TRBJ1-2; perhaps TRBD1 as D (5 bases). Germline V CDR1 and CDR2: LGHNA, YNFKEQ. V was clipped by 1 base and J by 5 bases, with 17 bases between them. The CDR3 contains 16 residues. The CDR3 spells CASSQVVRGIGYGYTF. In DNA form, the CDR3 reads TGTGCCAGCAGCCAAGTAGTAAGGGGTATTGGGTATGGCTACACCTTC.

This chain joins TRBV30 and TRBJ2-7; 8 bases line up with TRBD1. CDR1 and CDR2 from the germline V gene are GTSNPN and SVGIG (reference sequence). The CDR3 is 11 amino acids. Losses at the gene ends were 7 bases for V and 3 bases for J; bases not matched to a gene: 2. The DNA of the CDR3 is TGTGCCTATGGACAGGGCTACGAGCAGTACTTC. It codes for CAYGQGYEQYF.